This entry lists 27 T cell receptor beta chains sequenced from one sample in a study of blood T cells in healthy people across ages. A sample-barcoded 5' primer and a J-beta primer mix were used in a second PCR of roughly 6 to 11 cycles. TCRdb reprocessed the 5' RACE reads with MiXCR, giving one entry per CDR3 protein. The sample contains 1.5 million or so distinct CDR3 sequences, roughly 43% of which appear only once. The sample consisted of blood. The origin of the receptors is a woman aged 18-29 years in good health.

This clonotype showed up just a few times. The V call is TRBV27, the J call TRBJ2-1; 7 bases line up with TRBD1. CDR1 and CDR2 (germline): MNHEY, SMNVEV (reference sequence). V lost 4 bases, J lost 11 bases, and 2 bases stayed unmatched. The CDR3 spans 11 residues. The CDR3 bases are TGTGCCAGCAGTTCACAGGGGAAGCAGTTCTTC. Residues: CASSSQGKQFF.

The rearrangement joins TRBV9 to TRBJ2-7, with D uncertain. Germline CDR1 SGDLS, CDR2 YYNGEE. The V end was cut by 7 bases, the J end by 6 bases, with 14 bases between. This CDR3 has 12 residues. The DNA of the CDR3 is TGTGCCAGCTCCGGGCCATCTACCGAGCAGTACTTC. Protein product: CASSGPSTEQYF.

The gene calls are TRBV7-8 and TRBJ2-3, with no clear D. With 3 bases removed from V and 0 bases from J, the gap between germline ends came to 13 bases. The CDR3 consists of 16 residues. The germline gives CDR1 SGHVS, CDR2 FQNEAQ. The CDR3 is CASSFLGRGSTDTQYF. Here the CDR3 DNA reads TGTGCCAGCAGCTTTCTAGGTCGTGGCAGCACAGATACGCAGTATTTT.

The CDR3 here is CASSYRTVGYQPQHF. The CDR3 nucleotides read TGTGCCAGCAGCTACCGGACGGTCGGTTATCAGCCCCAGCATTTT. The V call is TRBV6-6, the J call TRBJ1-5; D uncertain. The CDR3 loop spans 15 amino acids. With 6 bases removed from V and 5 bases from J, the gap between germline ends came to 17 bases. The germline V gene encodes CDR1 MNHNY and CDR2 SVGAGI (reference sequence).

This rearrangement joins TRBV7-6 to TRBJ2-5; 9 nucleotides line up with TRBD2. The J call is doubtful: the DNA matches TRBJ2-7 better. The length of the CDR3 is 15 residues. Germline V CDR1 and CDR2: SGHVS, FNYEAQ. The DNA for the CDR3 is TGTGCCAGCAGCTTATCCAGCGGGAGGTTCTACGAGCAGTACTTC. It encodes CASSLSSGRFYEQYF.

This chain connects TRBV20-1 to TRBJ2-1, with 8 bases aligning to TRBD1. V dropped 1 base and J dropped 4; count of bases not matched to a gene: 6. CDR3 size: 15 residues. Per germline, CDR1 DFQATT and CDR2 SNEGSKA (reference sequence). CDR3 loop: CSARATGQVYNEQFF. The CDR3 DNA follows: TGCAGTGCTAGAGCAACGGGACAGGTATACAATGAGCAGTTCTTC.

The chain uses TRBV10-3 and TRBJ1-1, with D possibly TRBD1 on 5 matching bases. The germline CDR1 and CDR2 sequences are ENHRY and SYGVKD. V lost 2 bases to trimming and J lost 4 bases, with 11 bases between them. CDR3 size: 14 residues. The CDR3 here is CAISEGGFSTEAFF. The CDR3 bases are TGTGCCATCAGTGAGGGGGGATTTTCCACTGAAGCTTTCTTT.

The V and J genes are TRBV5-6 and TRBJ2-1, with 7 nucleotides matching TRBD2. The ends lost 4 bases at V and 0 bases at J; junction bases unmatched: 7. This CDR3 has 16 residues. Looked up from germline, CDR1 is SGHDT and CDR2 is YYEEEE. CDR3 sequence (DNA): TGTGCCAGCAGCCCGACTAGCCTGAGCTCCTACAATGAGCAGTTCTTC. This translates into CASSPTSLSSYNEQFF.

In this sample, this clonotype turned up a few times. The chain combines TRBV9 with TRBJ2-3; D unclear. The CDR3 is 14 amino acids. Germline V gene data show CDR1 as SGDLS and CDR2 as YYNGEE. V lost 2 bases to trimming and J lost 5 bases, with 12 bases between them. The DNA of the CDR3 is TGTGCCAGCAGCGTGAGGACCCTAGGAGATACGCAGTATTTT. Translated, it gives CASSVRTLGDTQYF.

V gene TRBV4-1 combines with J gene TRBJ2-7; D perhaps matches TRBD2 (5 bases). The CDR3 is 18 residues long. V was clipped by 3 bases and J by 3 bases, with 24 bases between them. Germline V CDR1 and CDR2: MGHRA, YSYEKL. The CDR3 is CASSQEGLSGIGNYEQYF. The CDR3 DNA reads as TGCGCCAGCAGCCAGGAAGGACTCTCAGGAATAGGGAACTACGAGCAGTACTTC.

The V call is TRBV4-2, the J call TRBJ2-2; D assignment may be TRBD1 or TRBD2 (5 bases each). The CDR3 has 14 amino acids. Trimming cost V 1 base and J 12 bases, with 15 bases left between them. Germline CDR1 reads LGHNA; CDR2 reads YNFKEQ. DNA of the CDR3: TGTGCCAGCAGCCAAGGTACCCGGGACCAAAAGCTGTTTTTT. Translating gives CASSQGTRDQKLFF.

This sequence joins TRBV5-1 and TRBJ2-1; possible D gene TRBD2, 6 bases. The V and J ends lost 3 bases and 8 bases respectively, with 12 bases between them. The CDR3 is 13 amino acids. The germline gives CDR1 SGHRS, CDR2 YFSETQ. The CDR3 loop reads CASSSSGEYEQFF. CDR3 sequence (DNA): TGCGCCAGCAGCTCCTCGGGGGAATATGAGCAGTTCTTC.

Note on this clonotype: Its ends do not fully match the called genes, so a read error is possible. This chain uses TRBV10-2 with TRBJ1-4; 7 bases agree with TRBD1. CDR3 length: 16 amino acids. From germline, CDR1 is WSHSY and CDR2 SAAADI. The CDR3 here is CAGSEFRQGIAEKLFF. In nucleotides, the CDR3 is TGCGCCGGCAGTGAGTTCCGACAGGGAATTGCTGAAAAACTGTTTTTT.

J is TRBJ2-1 and V is TRBV9; no definite D call. The CDR3 length is 15 residues. V was cut by 1 base and J by 5 bases, with 13 bases left in between. Germline CDR1 SGDLS, CDR2 YYNGEE. CDR3 DNA sequence: TGTGCCAGCAGCGTACTGGTTACCAGCAACAATGAGCAGTTCTTC. It yields the protein CASSVLVTSNNEQFF. The full variable domain, rest sourced from reference TRBV9 and TRBJ2-1, is DSGVTQTPKHLITATGQRVTLRCSPRSGDLSVYWYQQSLDQGLQFLIQYYNGEERAKGNILERFSAQQFPDLHSELNLSSLELGDSALYFCASSVLVTSNNEQFFGPGTRLTVL.

This clonotype was seen more than once but under ten times. The rearrangement links TRBV12-3 or TRBV12-4 to TRBJ1-5; 7 nucleotides agree with TRBD1. With 7 bases clipped from V and 0 bases from J, the junction kept 3 bases outside the gene matches. CDR3 length: 14 residues. This chain's CDR3 is CASTGTDSNQPQHF. The CDR3 DNA follows: TGTGCCAGCACCGGGACAGATAGCAATCAGCCCCAGCATTTT.

This clonotype was seen only a few times. This chain links TRBV12-3 or TRBV12-4 with TRBJ2-3; D gene ambiguous. V lost 3 bases to trimming and J lost 1 base, with 11 bases between them. The CDR3 runs 15 residues. The CDR3 loop reads CASSFYGLGTDTQYF. The CDR3 nucleotides are TGTGCCAGCAGTTTTTATGGATTAGGCACAGATACGCAGTATTTT.

The table lists this clonotype with a few counts. The rearrangement uses TRBV7-9 and TRBJ2-7; D uncertain. With 1 base removed from V and 2 bases from J, the gap between germline ends came to 12 bases. Germline-derived CDR1 and CDR2 are SEHNR and FQNEAQ (reference sequence). The CDR3 consists of 15 residues. This CDR3 reads CASSLDRGEAYEQYF. The CDR3, as DNA: TGTGCCAGCAGCTTAGATCGTGGAGAAGCCTACGAGCAGTACTTC. Complete variable domain (other parts from reference TRBV7-9 and TRBJ2-7): DTGVSQNPRHKITKRGQNVTFRCDPISEHNRLYWYRQTLGQGPEFLTYFQNEAQLEKSRLLSDRFSAERPKGSFSTLEIQRTEQGDSAMYLCASSLDRGEAYEQYFGPGTRLTVT.

This clonotype showed up many times. This chain links TRBV2 with TRBJ2-7; tentatively, D is TRBD2 (6 bases). CDR3 length equals 13 residues. CDR1 is SNHLY, CDR2 FYNNEI, per germline. Trimming shortened V by 7 bases and J by 5 bases, and 15 bases separated the two germline ends. This CDR3 reads CASTGGVGNEQYF. The CDR3 DNA reads TGTGCCAGCACCGGGGGAGTTGGCAACGAGCAGTACTTC.

The V and J genes are TRBV7-9 and TRBJ2-4; the D gene is possibly TRBD2 (5 bases). Trimming took off 2 bases at V and 14 bases at J, with 13 bases between the two ends. CDR1 and CDR2 (germline): SEHNR, FQNEAQ (reference sequence). CDR3 length: 12 residues. As DNA, the CDR3 is TGTGCCAGCAGCTTATCAGTGGGAGAGGAGTACTTC. It codes for CASSLSVGEEYF.

V gene TRBV20-1 combines with J gene TRBJ1-2; D is ambiguous. Germline lookup yields CDR1 DFQATT and CDR2 SNEGSKA (reference sequence). V lost 4 bases and J lost 1, with 16 bases in between. The CDR3 contains 15 residues. CDR3 residues: CSANGGEFGNYGYTF. CDR3 in DNA: TGCAGTGCTAATGGTGGCGAATTTGGTAACTATGGCTACACCTTC.

This clonotype was detected only once. The chain joins TRBV28 to TRBJ1-4, with 7 bases matching TRBD1. This CDR3 has 16 amino acids. CDR1 is MDHEN, CDR2 SYDVKM, per germline. The trim removed 5 bases at V and 3 bases at J, leaving 9 bases unmatched. CDR3 region: CASSTKGARANEKLFF. The CDR3 bases are TGTGCCAGCAGTACCAAGGGGGCGCGGGCTAATGAAAAACTGTTTTTT.

This clonotype has more than one count but fewer than ten. This chain links TRBV12-3 or TRBV12-4 with TRBJ2-1; TRBD2 is a possible D gene (6 bases). The J call may not be correct, given that the DNA end is closer to TRBJ2-7. The CDR3 contains 15 residues. The CDR3: CASRSRDSLYNEQYF. The DNA of the CDR3 is TGTGCCAGCAGGAGCCGGGACTCTCTCTACAATGAGCAGTACTTC.

The rearrangement joins TRBV7-9 to TRBJ1-6; 7 nucleotides match TRBD1. V shed 1 base and J 9 bases; nucleotides not matched to a gene: 3. CDR1 is SEHNR and CDR2 is FQNEAQ in the germline V gene (reference sequence). The CDR3 is 14 residues long. The CDR3 loop reads CASSLGGGSSPLHF. As DNA, the CDR3 is TGTGCCAGCAGCTTAGGAGGGGGCAGTTCACCCCTCCACTTT.

The chain carries TRBV27 and TRBJ1-3, with D possibly matching TRBD1 (6 bases). The germline gives CDR1 MNHEY, CDR2 SMNVEV (reference sequence). V was shortened by 6 bases and J by 2 bases, with 17 bases between the two germline ends. The CDR3 contains 16 residues. The CDR3 here is CASRDSTGLAGNTIYF. CDR3 nucleotides: TGTGCCAGCAGGGACTCGACAGGCTTGGCTGGAAACACCATATATTTT.

The rearrangement uses TRBV5-1 and TRBJ1-2; D unresolved. Between the trimmed V and J ends, which lost 3 bases and 7 bases, there was a span of 16 bases. Germline V gene sequence: CDR1 SGHRS, CDR2 YFSETQ. There are 14 residues in the CDR3. The CDR3, as DNA: TGCGCCAGCAGCTCGCTTGGTTCTATGCGTGGCTACACCTTC. This translates into CASSSLGSMRGYTF.

The chain carries TRBV28 and TRBJ2-3; 15 bases are a match to TRBD2. CDR3 size: 19 residues. Trimming cost V 4 bases and J 2 bases; bases outside gene matches: 10. Germline-derived CDR1 and CDR2 are MDHEN and SYDVKM. CDR3 coding DNA: TGTGCCAGCAGTTCAGGGACTAGCGGGGGGCGCTTAACCACAGATACGCAGTATTTT. Protein: CASSSGTSGGRLTTDTQYF.

This clonotype was detected only a few times. V gene TRBV7-6 combines with J gene TRBJ2-7; TRBD2 matches at 14 bases. V lost 3 bases to trimming and J lost 5 bases; unmatched junction nucleotides: 12. The CDR3 covers 18 residues. Germline CDR1 reads SGHVS; CDR2 reads FNYEAQ. CDR3 protein: CASSFLPGTSGRVHEQYF. CDR3 coding DNA: TGTGCCAGCAGCTTTCTTCCGGGGACTAGCGGGAGAGTCCACGAGCAGTACTTC.